The 18 T cell receptor beta chains below were found in one sample sequenced in a study of cytomegalovirus exposure and HLA in healthy donors (dated by TCRdb to the late 2010s). Library preparation was by the immunoSEQ multiplex PCR assay. For the multiplex PCR, a mixture combining 60 forward primers for TCR Vbeta segments and 13 reverse primers for TCR Jbeta segments was used. TCRdb retrieved this table from immuneACCESS and kept in-frame rearrangements only. Not all clones are present; in checked studies, unresolved V genes account for under half, and no reason is known for the remainder. For this sample the table gives 90,000 to 100,000 clones, of which under 85% were detected only once. Of the sample, about 2% falls within the top ten clones. Sequencing was performed on PBMCs. These receptors were collected from a man aged 35-49 years in good health and CMV-seronegative.

This chain joins TRBV2 and TRBJ1-1, with unresolved D. Trimming cost V 7 bases and J 4 bases, with 13 bases left between them. Germline CDR1 and CDR2: SNHLY and FYNNEI. The CDR3 is made up of 13 amino acids. The chain's CDR3 is CASIRDRATEAFF. CDR3 in DNA: TGTGCCAGCATTCGGGATCGAGCCACTGAAGCTTTCTTT.

This clone appeared a few times. J is TRBJ2-1 and V is TRBV19; 10 bases match TRBD2. Germline trimming cut 6 bases from V and 6 bases from J; bases unmatched to any gene: 14. There are 17 residues in the CDR3. Germline lookup yields CDR1 LNHDA and CDR2 SQIVND (reference sequence). CDR3 residues: CASSKTSAGGPSNEQFF. The CDR3 DNA is TGTGCCAGTAGCAAGACCTCAGCGGGAGGGCCGTCCAATGAGCAGTTCTTC.

The chain recombines TRBV30 with TRBJ2-2; D gene unclear. Trimming took 4 bases from V and 4 from J, leaving 10 bases between them. CDR3 size: 13 residues. From germline, CDR1 is GTSNPN and CDR2 SVGIG (reference sequence). The CDR3, as DNA: TGTGCCTGGATCCGGCGGCGCACCGGGGAGCTGTTTTTT. It encodes CAWIRRRTGELFF.

This clone came up once. The chain recombines TRBV2 with TRBJ2-3, with a tentative D call TRBD1 (5 bases). CDR3 size: 14 residues. Germline assignment: CDR1 SNHLY and CDR2 FYNNEI. CDR3: CARQGGTSTDTQYF. For the CDR3, the DNA is TGTGCAAGGCAGGGCGGTACTAGCACAGATACGCAGTATTTT.

V gene TRBV5-5 combines with J gene TRBJ1-4; D possibly corresponds to TRBD1 (6 bases). V was trimmed by 0 bases and J by 0 bases, leaving 9 bases between them. Germline V gene lookup returns CDR1 SGHKS and CDR2 YYEKEE (reference sequence). This CDR3 is 16 amino acids long. CDR3 amino acids: CASSLAGDTTNEKLFF. The CDR3 nucleotides are TGTGCCAGCAGCTTGGCAGGGGATACAACTAATGAAAAACTGTTTTTT.

The chain links TRBV5-1 to TRBJ2-5, with 9 bases fitting TRBD1. The better agreement between TRBJ2-7 and the DNA end casts doubt on the J call. CDR3 length: 15 amino acids. CDR1 and CDR2 from the germline V gene are SGHRS and YFSETQ. This CDR3 is CASSLLTGGLDEQYF. Here the CDR3 DNA reads TGCGCCAGCAGCTTGTTAACAGGGGGCCTAGACGAGCAGTACTTC.

This clone was seen only a few times. V and J are TRBV28 and TRBJ1-1; D gene ambiguous. This CDR3 has 14 residues. Germline V lookup: CDR1 MDHEN, CDR2 SYDVKM. Trimming removed 2 bases from V and 6 bases from J, with 13 bases in between. The DNA for the CDR3 is TGTGCCAGCAGTTTAAATGGGCAGCACGCTGAAGCTTTCTTT. Its translation: CASSLNGQHAEAFF.

A single count supports this clone. The rearrangement links TRBV6-5 to TRBJ1-6; D gene uncertain. The CDR3 extends over 13 amino acids. The germline V and J ends were trimmed by 0 bases and 10 bases, with 7 bases remaining between them. The germline CDR1 and CDR2 sequences are MNHEY and SVGAGI. CDR3 bases: TGTGCCAGCAGTTACTCAAAGCGCTCACCCCTCCACTTT. Protein sequence: CASSYSKRSPLHF.

This clone occurred a few times. The rearrangement links TRBV5-4 to TRBJ2-3; the D gene is possibly TRBD1 (5 bases). The CDR3 contains 14 residues. Trimming pared 4 bases from V and 5 bases from J, leaving 14 bases between. The germline V gene encodes CDR1 SGHNT and CDR2 YYREEE (reference sequence). The chain's CDR3 is CASSDPGMKDTQYF. CDR3 coding DNA: TGTGCCAGCAGCGATCCAGGGATGAAAGATACGCAGTATTTT.

The V gene is TRBV19, the J gene TRBJ2-4; perhaps TRBD2 as D (5 bases). CDR1 and CDR2 (germline): LNHDA, SQIVND (reference sequence). V was pared by 4 bases and J by 6 bases, with 7 bases between. This CDR3 has 12 amino acids. The CDR3, as DNA: TGTGCCAGTAGTACGGACTTAAACATTCAGTACTTC. This translates into CASSTDLNIQYF.

This clone was recorded once. This sequence joins TRBV25-1 and TRBJ2-7; 8 bases are shared with TRBD1. The V gene end was trimmed by 8 bases and the J gene end by 0 bases; junction bases not matched to a gene: 9. CDR3 size: 15 residues. From germline, CDR1 is MGHDK and CDR2 SYGVNS. For the CDR3, the DNA is TGTGCCAGCGTAGGGAGACAGGGGAGCTCCTACGAGCAGTACTTC. Its translation: CASVGRQGSSYEQYF.

The chain uses TRBV9 and TRBJ2-3; 7 bases line up with TRBD2. Germline V gives CDR1 SGDLS, CDR2 YYNGEE. The CDR3 spans 17 residues. V lost 4 bases, J lost 0 bases, and 11 bases stayed unmatched. The chain's CDR3 is CASSNSVGGGSTDTQYF. The CDR3 DNA follows: TGTGCCAGCAGCAATAGCGTGGGGGGGGGTAGCACAGATACGCAGTATTTT. The variable domain in full, with the rest retrieved from reference TRBV9 and TRBJ2-3, is DSGVTQTPKHLITATGQRVTLRCSPRSGDLSVYWYQQSLDQGLQFLIQYYNGEERAKGNILERFSAQQFPDLHSELNLSSLELGDSALYFCASSNSVGGGSTDTQYFGPGTRLTVL.

The V gene is TRBV28, the J gene TRBJ2-4; maybe TRBD1 (5 bases). Germline V lookup: CDR1 MDHEN, CDR2 SYDVKM. The CDR3 loop spans 14 amino acids. Trimming removed 7 bases from V and 0 bases from J, with 10 bases in between. The CDR3 protein is CASTSQVAKNIQYF. In nucleotides, the CDR3 is TGTGCCAGCACTTCACAGGTAGCCAAAAACATTCAGTACTTC.

This chain's CDR3 is CSVDDGRSNEQFF. The CDR3 bases are TGCAGCGTTGATGATGGGAGGAGCAATGAGCAGTTCTTC. This chain links TRBV29-1 with TRBJ2-1; possibly TRBD2 for D (6 bases). The germline V and J ends were trimmed by 3 bases and 6 bases, with 12 bases remaining between them. CDR3 size: 13 residues. Germline V CDR1 and CDR2: SQVTM, ANQGSEA.

This chain connects TRBV6-5 to TRBJ2-7; 7 nucleotides line up with TRBD1. Trimming removed 10 bases from V and 3 bases from J; junction bases left unmatched: 12. The V gene's germline CDR1 is MNHEY and CDR2 SVGAGI. CDR3 length: 14 residues. CDR3 DNA sequence: TGTGCCACCGCTCGGGACAGACCATTCTACGAGCAGTACTTC. Translating gives CATARDRPFYEQYF.

This chain joins TRBV28 and TRBJ2-7; D is possibly TRBD2 (6 bases). The V gene lost 3 bases and the J gene lost 0 bases, with 18 bases spanning the gap. The CDR3 consists of 17 residues. Germline V CDR1 and CDR2: MDHEN, SYDVKM. The CDR3 is CASSFGVFGTGSYEQYF. DNA of the CDR3: TGTGCCAGCAGTTTCGGAGTTTTTGGGACTGGCTCCTACGAGCAGTACTTC.

The V gene is TRBV11-2, the J gene TRBJ2-2; 10 bases align to TRBD1. Germline V lookup: CDR1 SGHAT, CDR2 FQNNGV. This CDR3 is 17 amino acids long. J gave up 5 bases and V 2 bases, and 8 bases lay outside the gene matches. In nucleotides, the CDR3 is TGTGCCAGCAGCTTATGGACAGGGGGAATTAATACCGGGGAGCTGTTTTTT. Translated: CASSLWTGGINTGELFF.

This chain uses TRBV9 with TRBJ2-7; TRBD1 might be the D (5 bases). V was cut by 3 bases and J by 6 bases, with 7 bases left in between. The CDR3 contains 11 residues. Germline V gene data show CDR1 as SGDLS and CDR2 as YYNGEE. CDR3: CASSGGSEQYF. CDR3 nucleotide sequence: TGTGCCAGCAGCGGGGGCTCCGAGCAGTACTTC.